The rows below give T cell receptor beta chains drawn from one sample of a study of blood T cell repertoires in COVID-19. The table came from immunoSEQ multiplex PCR; TCRdb's copy has only in-frame clones and leaves some out. The sample consists of around 230,000 clones, more than 75% of them appearing once. Material: PBMCs or T cells enriched from blood (not recorded which). These receptors were obtained from a woman aged 40 to 50 with acute COVID-19. Both conserved end residues are part of each CDR3. The order of the fields is V gene, clone size, D gene, J gene, CDR3 DNA, CDR3 protein. D genes are given only for firm matches. Size is stated for part of the rows, as once, few or many counts, or as a class when the clone is expanded.

V gene: TRBV7-3; clone size: .; D gene: TRBD2; J gene: TRBJ2-2; CDR3 DNA: TGTGCCAGCAGCGGGAGCGGGAGAGGGAGCGGGGAGCTGTTTTTT; CDR3 protein: CASSGSGRGSGELFF
V gene: TRBV6-5; clone size: .; D gene: .; J gene: TRBJ2-1; CDR3 DNA: TGTGCCAGCAATCACGGCTACAATGAGCAGTTCTTC; CDR3 protein: CASNHGYNEQFF
V gene: TRBV13; clone size: .; D gene: TRBD1; J gene: TRBJ1-5; CDR3 DNA: TGTGCCAGCAGCTTAGGCCCCGGACAGGGAAATCAGCCCCAGCATTTT; CDR3 protein: CASSLGPGQGNQPQHF
V gene: TRBV10-1; clone size: .; D gene: TRBD2; J gene: TRBJ2-7; CDR3 DNA: TGCGCCAGCAGTGAGCTAGCGGGGTACGAGCAGTACTTC; CDR3 protein: CASSELAGYEQYF
V gene: TRBV24-1; clone size: .; D gene: .; J gene: TRBJ2-1; CDR3 DNA: TGTGCCACCAGAGAGACAGGTAAAATAAACAATGAGCAGTTCTTC; CDR3 protein: CATRETGKINNEQFF
V gene: TRBV6-5; clone size: few; D gene: TRBD1; J gene: TRBJ1-2; CDR3 DNA: TGTGCCAGCAGAAACGCCCGGGACAGGGGTTATGGCTACACCTTC; CDR3 protein: CASRNARDRGYGYTF
V gene: TRBV5-1; clone size: .; D gene: .; J gene: TRBJ1-2; CDR3 DNA: TGCGCCAGCAGCTTGGGAGGGTCCTATGGCTACACCTTC; CDR3 protein: CASSLGGSYGYTF
V gene: TRBV9; clone size: .; D gene: .; J gene: TRBJ2-7; CDR3 DNA: TGTGCCAGCAGCGTAGAAGCGAGGGCCTACGAGCAGTACTTC; CDR3 protein: CASSVEARAYEQYF
V gene: TRBV5-4; clone size: .; D gene: .; J gene: TRBJ2-5; CDR3 DNA: TGTGCCAGCAGCCTGAGTAGCGGAAACCAAGAGACCCAGTACTTC; CDR3 protein: CASSLSSGNQETQYF
V gene: TRBV2; clone size: .; D gene: TRBD1; J gene: TRBJ2-1; CDR3 DNA: TGTGCCACCAGGCCCGGGACAGGATACAATGAGCAGTTCTTC; CDR3 protein: CATRPGTGYNEQFF
V gene: TRBV5-1; clone size: .; D gene: .; J gene: TRBJ2-2; CDR3 DNA: TGCGCCAGCAGCGGGAGCTCGAACACCGGGGAGCTGTTTTTT; CDR3 protein: CASSGSSNTGELFF
V gene: TRBV19; clone size: .; D gene: TRBD1; J gene: TRBJ2-3; CDR3 DNA: TGTGCCAGTAGTGCGCGCCGGGACAGGGGCGCGAGCACAGATACGCAGTATTTT; CDR3 protein: CASSARRDRGASTDTQYF
V gene: TRBV7-9; clone size: .; D gene: TRBD2; J gene: TRBJ2-1; CDR3 DNA: TGTGCCAGCACTCCGGGGGGAAGCTCCTACAATGAGCAGTTCTTC; CDR3 protein: CASTPGGSSYNEQFF
V gene: TRBV3-1/TRBV3-2; clone size: .; D gene: TRBD2; J gene: TRBJ2-7; CDR3 DNA: TGTGCCAGCAGCCAAGACGGGACTAGCGGCTCCTACGAGCAGTACTTC; CDR3 protein: CASSQDGTSGSYEQYF
V gene: TRBV27; clone size: .; D gene: TRBD2; J gene: TRBJ2-7; CDR3 DNA: TGTGCCAGCAGTTTTACCTCTAGCGGGAGCTCCTACGAGCAGTACTTC; CDR3 protein: CASSFTSSGSSYEQYF
V gene: TRBV6-7; clone size: few; D gene: .; J gene: TRBJ1-5; CDR3 DNA: TGTGCCAGCAGTCTAGAGGGGGGGGCCGAAAACCAGCCCCAGCATTTT; CDR3 protein: CASSLEGGAENQPQHF
V gene: TRBV12-5; clone size: .; D gene: TRBD2; J gene: TRBJ2-1; CDR3 DNA: TGTGCTAGTGGTTTGTGGCTAGCGGGGGGCAATGAGCAGTTCTTC; CDR3 protein: CASGLWLAGGNEQFF
V gene: TRBV2; clone size: .; D gene: TRBD2; J gene: TRBJ2-2; CDR3 DNA: TGTGCCAGCCTCCGGGGGGATACGAACACCGGGGAGCTGTTTTTT; CDR3 protein: CASLRGDTNTGELFF
V gene: TRBV15; clone size: .; D gene: .; J gene: TRBJ1-1; CDR3 DNA: TGTGCCACCAGCAGACCACAGGGGAACACTGAAGCTTTCTTT; CDR3 protein: CATSRPQGNTEAFF
V gene: TRBV27; clone size: few; D gene: .; J gene: TRBJ2-2; CDR3 DNA: TGTGCCAGCAGTTTCCAGAGCGTCGGGGAGCTGTTTTTT; CDR3 protein: CASSFQSVGELFF
V gene: TRBV29-1; clone size: .; D gene: TRBD2; J gene: TRBJ2-1; CDR3 DNA: TGCAGCGTTGACCGAGGTAGCGGGAGGGAGCAGTTCTTC; CDR3 protein: CSVDRGSGREQFF
V gene: TRBV10-3; clone size: .; D gene: TRBD2; J gene: TRBJ2-1; CDR3 DNA: TGTGCCATCAGTGAAGGGGACTTGGCGGGAGGGAATGAGCAGTTCTTC; CDR3 protein: CAISEGDLAGGNEQFF
V gene: TRBV5-8; clone size: once; D gene: .; J gene: TRBJ2-7; CDR3 DNA: TGTGCCAGCAGCCCCCTCAGGTACGAGCAGTACTTC; CDR3 protein: CASSPLRYEQYF
V gene: TRBV7-9; clone size: once; D gene: TRBD1; J gene: TRBJ1-1; CDR3 DNA: TGTGCCAGCAGCTTAGCCCAGGGGGTAGCTTTCTTT; CDR3 protein: CASSLAQGVAFF
V gene: TRBV10-3; clone size: .; D gene: TRBD2; J gene: TRBJ2-3; CDR3 DNA: TGTGCCATCAGTATGCCGGGACTAGCGGGAGGAGATACGCAGTATTTT; CDR3 protein: CAISMPGLAGGDTQYF
V gene: TRBV5-6; clone size: few; D gene: TRBD1; J gene: TRBJ1-1; CDR3 DNA: TGTGCCAGCAGCTTGGGCGGGACAGGATATACTGAAGCTTTCTTT; CDR3 protein: CASSLGGTGYTEAFF
V gene: TRBV12-3/TRBV12-4; clone size: .; D gene: TRBD1; J gene: TRBJ2-1; CDR3 DNA: TGTGCCAGCCGGACAGGGTCTTACAATGAGCAGTTCTTC; CDR3 protein: CASRTGSYNEQFF
V gene: TRBV10-3; clone size: .; D gene: .; J gene: TRBJ2-5; CDR3 DNA: TGTGCCATCAGTGAGTCGACGGTACTATCGGGGACCCAGTACTTC; CDR3 protein: CAISESTVLSGTQYF
V gene: TRBV24-1; clone size: once; D gene: TRBD2; J gene: TRBJ2-3; CDR3 DNA: TGTGCCACCAGTGAGGCCCTAGCGGGCGGCACAGATACGCAGTATTTT; CDR3 protein: CATSEALAGGTDTQYF
V gene: TRBV7-9; clone size: .; D gene: .; J gene: TRBJ1-2; CDR3 DNA: TGTGCCAGCAGACCGACACAGGGTTTCATCTATGGCTACACCTTC; CDR3 protein: CASRPTQGFIYGYTF
V gene: TRBV6-5; clone size: .; D gene: TRBD2; J gene: TRBJ2-1; CDR3 DNA: TGTGCCAGCAGTTACCTAGCGGGAGCAGACAATGAGCAGTTCTTC; CDR3 protein: CASSYLAGADNEQFF
V gene: TRBV5-1; clone size: .; D gene: .; J gene: TRBJ2-1; CDR3 DNA: TGCGCCAGCAGCTTGGCATGGGCAGGGGGGAATGAGCAGTTCTTC; CDR3 protein: CASSLAWAGGNEQFF
V gene: TRBV24-1; clone size: few; D gene: TRBD2; J gene: TRBJ2-7; CDR3 DNA: TGTGCCACCAGTGATTTTGGGACTAGCGGGCCTAGTGGAACCTACGAGCAGTACTTC; CDR3 protein: CATSDFGTSGPSGTYEQYF
V gene: TRBV19; clone size: .; D gene: .; J gene: TRBJ2-7; CDR3 DNA: TGTGCCAGTAGTATATCCGACAGGTGGTACGAGCAGTACTTC; CDR3 protein: CASSISDRWYEQYF
V gene: TRBV12-3/TRBV12-4; clone size: .; D gene: TRBD1; J gene: TRBJ2-5; CDR3 DNA: TGTGCCAGCAGGAGACAGGGAAGGGAGACCCAGTACTTC; CDR3 protein: CASRRQGRETQYF
V gene: TRBV19; clone size: .; D gene: TRBD2; J gene: TRBJ2-1; CDR3 DNA: TGTGCCAGTAGTATCGTCTCTAGCGGGTTTATTAATGAGCAGTTCTTC; CDR3 protein: CASSIVSSGFINEQFF
V gene: TRBV5-4; clone size: .; D gene: TRBD1; J gene: TRBJ1-2; CDR3 DNA: TGTGCCAGCAGCTGGGACAGGGTGGCTGGCTACACCTTC; CDR3 protein: CASSWDRVAGYTF